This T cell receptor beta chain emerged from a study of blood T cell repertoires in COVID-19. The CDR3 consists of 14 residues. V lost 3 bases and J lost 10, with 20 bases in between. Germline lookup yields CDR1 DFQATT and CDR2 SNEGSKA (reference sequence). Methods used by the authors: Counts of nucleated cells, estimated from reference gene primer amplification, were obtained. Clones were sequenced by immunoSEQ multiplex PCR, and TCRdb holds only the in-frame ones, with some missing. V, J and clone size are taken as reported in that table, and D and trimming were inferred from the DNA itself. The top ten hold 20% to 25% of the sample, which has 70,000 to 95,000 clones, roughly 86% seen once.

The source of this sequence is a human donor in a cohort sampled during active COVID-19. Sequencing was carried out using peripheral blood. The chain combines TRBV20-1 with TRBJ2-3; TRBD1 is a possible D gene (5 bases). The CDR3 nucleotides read TGCAGTGCTAGTTGGGGCGCGGAACCTCTCCCGCAGTATTTT. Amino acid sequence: CSASWGAEPLPQYF.